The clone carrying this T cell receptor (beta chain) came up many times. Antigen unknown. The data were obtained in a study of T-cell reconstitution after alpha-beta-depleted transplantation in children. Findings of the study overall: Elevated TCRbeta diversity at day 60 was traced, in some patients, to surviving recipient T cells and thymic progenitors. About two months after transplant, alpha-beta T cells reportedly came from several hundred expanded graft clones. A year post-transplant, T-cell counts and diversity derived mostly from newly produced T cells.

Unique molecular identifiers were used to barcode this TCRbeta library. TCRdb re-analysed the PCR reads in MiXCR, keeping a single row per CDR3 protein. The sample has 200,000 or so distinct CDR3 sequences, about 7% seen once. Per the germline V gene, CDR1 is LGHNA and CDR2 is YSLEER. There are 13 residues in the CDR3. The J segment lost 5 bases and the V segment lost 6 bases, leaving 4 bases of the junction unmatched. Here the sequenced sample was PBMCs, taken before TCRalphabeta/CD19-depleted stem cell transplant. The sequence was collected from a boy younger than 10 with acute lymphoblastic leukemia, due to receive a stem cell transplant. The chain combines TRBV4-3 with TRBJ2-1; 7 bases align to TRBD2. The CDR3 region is CASSSAGDNEQFF. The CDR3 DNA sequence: TGCGCCAGCAGTTCGGCGGGGGACAATGAGCAGTTCTTC.